Ten or more counts support the clone carrying this T cell receptor (beta chain). Its specificity is unknown. CDR3 length: 16 amino acids. The V end lost 5 bases, the J end lost 1 base, and 16 bases lay between the germline ends. The time point denotes: patch test 2, 6 weeks after DPC sensitization. Treatment given: therapeutic diphenylcyclopropenone sensitization with weekly scalp DPC. The data originate from a study of human T cells and chemical hapten exposure. Overall study context: Predominantly women, the patients had alopecia areata, totalis or universalis. Findings and caveats of the study: Versus controls, significantly more large CDR3 similarity clusters arose from expanded TCRs. Because they had alopecia, donors may respond immunologically unlike healthy people.

Authors' processing steps: From approximately 21,000 to 630,000 TCRs were found per sample, with a median of 95,638. From the RACE reads, TCRdb called clonotypes with MiXCR, one entry per CDR3 protein. In this record, the V and J calls reflect TCRdb's handling and not the investigators' own analysis. This sample has some 100,000 distinct CDR3 sequences, with about 9.6% found just once. The chain couples TRBV12-3 or TRBV12-4 to TRBJ2-3; TRBD1 is a possible D gene (5 bases). Material: whole blood, obtained in connection with sensitization to the hapten diphenylcyclopropenone (DPC). This clonotype was sampled from a woman aged 40 to 55 with alopecia areata. Some clones in this sample may be carry-over from other donors' samples. This CDR3 reads CASSKVQDSRTDTQYF. The CDR3 DNA follows: TGTGCCAGCAGTAAGGTACAGGATAGCCGCACAGATACGCAGTATTTT.